Each of the 2 T cell receptor beta chains below was sequenced from the same sample in a study of molecular identifiers for immune sequencing clone quantification. TCRdb reprocessed the PCR reads with MiXCR, giving one entry per CDR3 protein. The table records about 54,000 distinct CDR3 sequences, 25% of them present only once. The sequencing input was naive CD8+ T cells from blood, with Jurkat cell RNA spiked in. The subset is: FACS-sorted CD8+CD4-CCR7+CD45RA+ naive T cells. The receptor source for this set is a human donor in good health. Some libraries in this study had Jurkat cell RNA spiked in.

This clonotype was counted many times. The chain has TRBV12-3 or TRBV12-4 and TRBJ1-2; 11 positions agree with TRBD1. CDR3 length: 14 amino acids. Trimming removed 5 bases from V and 5 bases from J; junction bases left unmatched: 4. This CDR3 is CASSPGTGGYGYTF. The CDR3 DNA reads TGTGCCAGCAGTCCAGGGACAGGGGGATATGGCTACACCTTC.

Many counts were recorded for this clonotype. This chain links TRBV14 with TRBJ2-2, with D perhaps matching TRBD1 (6 bases). The CDR3 runs to 14 residues. Trimming left V 1 base short and J 5 bases short, with 8 bases between. Per the germline V gene, CDR1 is SGHDN and CDR2 is FVKESK. The CDR3 reads CASSQGGQTGELFF. The CDR3 DNA reads TGTGCCAGCAGCCAAGGAGGACAGACCGGGGAGCTGTTTTTT. Filled out from reference TRBV14 and TRBJ2-2, the complete variable domain reads EAGVTQFPSHSVIEKGQTVTLRCDPISGHDNLYWYRRVMGKEIKFLLHFVKESKQDESGMPNNRFLAERTGGTYSTLKVQPAELEDSGVYFCASSQGGQTGELFFGEGSRLTVL.